A single sample gave rise to the 21 T cell receptor beta chains below, sequenced in a study of blood T cell repertoires in COVID-19. Method: immunoSEQ multiplex PCR; TCRdb's copy keeps in-frame clones and lacks some. Among 250,000 to 300,000 clones, 84% were seen once, and the ten largest hold 4.2%. Sequencing used peripheral blood. The origin of the receptors is a man aged 55 to 69 with acute or convalescent COVID-19.

J is TRBJ2-2 and V is TRBV30, with a possible D match to TRBD2 (6 bases). V lost 3 bases, J lost 6 bases, and 11 bases lay in between. There are 13 residues in the CDR3. Germline V gene sequence: CDR1 GTSNPN, CDR2 SVGIG (reference sequence). DNA for the CDR3: TGTGCCTGGAGCCAACGACTAGCCGGGGAGCTGTTTTTT. It codes for CAWSQRLAGELFF.

In its sample, this clone was seen once. The chain uses TRBV7-8 and TRBJ2-1; 10 bases agree with TRBD1. This CDR3 comprises 15 residues. Germline V gene data show CDR1 as SGHVS and CDR2 as FQNEAQ. The J segment lost 7 bases and the V segment lost 3 bases, leaving 6 bases of the junction unmatched. The CDR3 sequence is CASSFRTGGGNEQFF. The CDR3 nucleotides are TGTGCCAGCAGCTTTAGGACAGGGGGAGGAAATGAGCAGTTCTTC.

The rearrangement links TRBV18 to TRBJ2-5; 7 bases map to TRBD2. The CDR3 covers 14 residues. Germline V gene lookup returns CDR1 KGHSH and CDR2 LQKENI. Trimming cost V 6 bases and J 5 bases; bases outside gene matches: 9. CDR3 sequence (DNA): TGTGCCAGCTCGAGGGCCCTGGGAGGGGAGACCCAGTACTTC. It codes for CASSRALGGETQYF.

This clone was observed a few times. The rearrangement links TRBV5-4 to TRBJ1-1, with no clear D. The CDR3 is 12 amino acids. Trimming cost V 0 bases and J 6 bases, with 6 bases left between them. The germline V gene has CDR1 SGHNT and CDR2 YYREEE (reference sequence). CDR3 protein: CASSLAESEAFF. In DNA, the CDR3 is TGTGCCAGCAGCTTGGCAGAATCTGAAGCTTTCTTT.

The V and J genes are TRBV4-2 and TRBJ1-6, with D hard to call. The CDR3 is made up of 17 amino acids. Trimming shortened V by 0 bases and J by 0 bases, and 9 bases separated the two germline ends. Germline V CDR1 and CDR2: LGHNA, YNFKEQ. CDR3 residues: CASSQEARSSYNSPLHF. The CDR3 DNA follows: TGTGCCAGCAGCCAAGAGGCGAGGAGCTCCTATAATTCACCCCTCCACTTT.

V and J are TRBV7-9 and TRBJ1-4, with unresolved D. The germline V gene has CDR1 SEHNR and CDR2 FQNEAQ (reference sequence). The CDR3 extends over 14 amino acids. The V end lost 0 bases, the J end lost 8 bases, and 10 bases lay between the germline ends. CDR3 DNA: TGTGCCAGCAGCTTAGCGTCCATGGGCGAAAAACTGTTTTTT. Translating gives CASSLASMGEKLFF.

V is TRBV1 and J is TRBJ2-7; the tabulated D call, TRBD2, remains unverified against the DNA. TRBV1 is termed a pseudogene. The CDR3 contains 17 residues. CDR3 sequence (DNA): TGCACCAGCAGCCAAGAGGGGAGGGCAGTGGACCCCTACGAGCAGTACTTC. This encodes CTSSQEGRAVDPYEQYF.

This clone was recorded only once. The rearrangement links TRBV4-2 to TRBJ1-4, with D tentatively TRBD1 (6 bases). Germline V gives CDR1 LGHNA, CDR2 YNFKEQ. Deletions cut 0 bases from V and 7 bases from J, with 15 bases between. This CDR3 has 16 amino acids. The CDR3 DNA reads as TGTGCCAGCAGCCAAGATCTAGGGGGACGTGGTGAAAAACTGTTTTTT. This sequence encodes CASSQDLGGRGEKLFF.

This rearrangement joins TRBV5-1 to TRBJ2-2, with 14 bases fitting TRBD2. In germline, CDR1 is SGHRS, CDR2 YFSETQ. Trimming cost V 4 bases and J 6 bases; bases outside gene matches: 5. The CDR3 is made up of 16 amino acids. For the CDR3, the DNA is TGCGCCAGCAGCCCCCCGGGACTAGCGGGGGCCGGGGAGCTGTTTTTT. Translating it yields CASSPPGLAGAGELFF.

V is TRBV7-9 and J is TRBJ1-1, with a weak D call TRBD1 (5 bases). The CDR3 is 14 amino acids. V shed 5 bases and J shed 3 bases, with 13 bases lying between them. Germline CDR1 is SEHNR and CDR2 is FQNEAQ (reference sequence). CDR3 loop: CASSPGEWYTEAFF. In nucleotides, the CDR3 is TGTGCCAGCAGCCCGGGGGAATGGTACACTGAAGCTTTCTTT.

J is TRBJ1-1 and V is TRBV7-9; D may be TRBD1 (6 bases). Germline V gene data show CDR1 as SEHNR and CDR2 as FQNEAQ (reference sequence). Trimming took 1 base from V and 0 from J, leaving 15 bases between them. The CDR3 length is 17 residues. CDR3 residues: CASSLEQGIIVNTEAFF. The CDR3 DNA follows: TGTGCCAGCAGCTTAGAACAGGGTATAATTGTGAACACTGAAGCTTTCTTT.

This chain uses TRBV6-5 with TRBJ1-6; D is perhaps TRBD1 (5 bases). From germline, CDR1 is MNHEY and CDR2 SVGAGI. V gave up 2 bases and J gave up 6 bases, with 11 bases separating them. The CDR3 runs 15 residues. CDR3 sequence reads: CASSYRQGPNSPLHF. The CDR3 DNA reads as TGTGCCAGCAGTTACAGGCAGGGCCCTAATTCACCCCTCCACTTT.

The V call is TRBV18, the J call TRBJ2-1; 16 bases map to TRBD2. CDR3 size: 19 residues. Germline V gene data show CDR1 as KGHSH and CDR2 as LQKENI. J lost 0 bases, V lost 0 bases, and 2 bases had no gene match. CDR3: CASSPPGLAGGSSYNEQFF. The CDR3 DNA reads TGTGCCAGCTCACCACCGGGACTAGCGGGAGGGAGCTCCTACAATGAGCAGTTCTTC. The whole variable domain, filled in from reference TRBV18 and TRBJ2-1, reads NAGVMQNPRHLVRRRGQEARLRCSPMKGHSHVYWYRQLPEEGLKFMVYLQKENIIDESGMPKERFSAEFPKEGPSILRIQQVVRGDSAAYFCASSPPGLAGGSSYNEQFFGPGTRLTVL.

The chain couples TRBV6-6 to TRBJ1-2; D perhaps matches TRBD1 (6 bases). V lost 6 bases to trimming and J lost 2 bases, with 10 bases between them. Per the germline V gene, CDR1 is MNHNY and CDR2 is SVGAGI (reference sequence). CDR3 length: 13 residues. The CDR3 DNA follows: TGTGCCAGCAGACCAGGGGTGAACTATGGCTACACCTTC. Translated: CASRPGVNYGYTF.

Turning to this clone: In the same sample, other DNA sequences code for this CDR3. The chain employs TRBV6-5 and TRBJ1-1, with TRBD1 matching over 8 bases. This CDR3 region has 15 residues. Germline-derived CDR1 and CDR2 are MNHEY and SVGAGI. J was trimmed by 3 bases and V by 2 bases; bases with no gene match: 5. CDR3 nucleotide sequence: TGTGCCAGCAGTTACACGACAGGGGAGGACACTGAAGCTTTCTTT. Translation gives CASSYTTGEDTEAFF.

This chain joins TRBV19 and TRBJ1-4, with D possibly being TRBD1 (6 bases). This CDR3 region has 14 residues. Germline-derived CDR1 and CDR2 are LNHDA and SQIVND (reference sequence). Trimming cost V 5 bases and J 10 bases, with 17 bases left between them. The CDR3 DNA reads as TGTGCCAGTAGTTCAGGGGACCGGCACGGAAAACTGTTTTTT. It specifies CASSSGDRHGKLFF.

This clone was observed a few times. The V call is TRBV5-1, the J call TRBJ1-4, with TRBD1 matching 11 bases. This CDR3 spans 15 amino acids. J gave up 7 bases and V 1 base, and 3 bases lay outside the gene matches. Per the germline V gene, CDR1 is SGHRS and CDR2 is YFSETQ. The CDR3 reads CASSLRGTGGEKLFF. In DNA form, the CDR3 reads TGCGCCAGCAGCTTGCGAGGGACAGGGGGTGAAAAACTGTTTTTT.

The rearrangement uses TRBV12-3 or TRBV12-4 and TRBJ2-4, with a tentative D call TRBD1 (6 bases). Trimming removed 3 bases from V and 8 bases from J, with 11 bases in between. CDR3 length: 13 residues. The CDR3 protein is CASSFQGKDIQYF. The CDR3 DNA reads TGTGCCAGCAGTTTTCAGGGGAAGGACATTCAGTACTTC.

The chain employs TRBV5-1 and TRBJ1-2, with a possible D match to TRBD1 (5 bases). Germline V gene lookup returns CDR1 SGHRS and CDR2 YFSETQ. The CDR3 has 12 residues. The ends were cut back, 6 bases at V and 6 bases at J, with 12 bases in the middle. This chain's CDR3 is CASNGEGDGYTF. As DNA, the CDR3 is TGCGCCAGCAATGGGGAAGGGGATGGCTACACCTTC.

The chain has TRBV2 and TRBJ2-5, with 8 bases lining up with TRBD1. Germline values: CDR1 SNHLY, CDR2 FYNNEI. J gave up 4 bases and V 5 bases, and 6 bases lay outside the gene matches. The CDR3 has 14 residues. The CDR3 region is CASSQDRATETQYF. In DNA form, the CDR3 reads TGTGCCAGCAGTCAGGACAGGGCGACAGAGACCCAGTACTTC.

About this clone itself: This sample includes further DNA sequences coding for the same CDR3. The genes are TRBV6-5 and TRBJ1-1; 8 bases match TRBD1. The V gene's germline CDR1 is MNHEY and CDR2 SVGAGI. J was trimmed by 7 bases and V by 8 bases; bases with no gene match: 6. The CDR3 is 12 amino acids. CDR3 in DNA: TGTGCCAGCTCCCGGACAGGGATTGAAGCTTTCTTT. Protein: CASSRTGIEAFF.